This TCR beta chain was identified during a study of blood T cell repertoires in COVID-19 (dated by TCRdb to the early 2020s). General notes on the study: Collaborator samples came from the United States, Italy and Spain and covered acute and convalescent phases of COVID-19. The material from the prospective study consisted of cDNA or gDNA derived from T cells, B-cell-depleted T cells, or PBMCs. The dataset comprised deeply sampled blood TCRbeta repertoires from subjects exposed to, actively infected with, or recovered from COVID-19. The repertoires were released in a freely available public database intended as a resource for research on the immune response to SARS-CoV-2. Samples were obtained from the ongoing ImmuneRACE study (first 160 participants) and from 950 to 1,500 subjects provided by 6 global collaborators. A de-identified subject ID, COVID-19 status, age in years and sex were almost always included in the sample metadata. Where available, HLA class I and class II types were obtained from metadata supplied by the sample provider rather than from assay-based typing. Broad study findings and their caveats: How much clinical and demographic metadata was included differed by source and by participant, and the metadata was provided uncurated.

Participants in the prospective study were aged about 18 to 95 years, lived in about two dozen United States geographic areas, and enrolled through a virtual design. In the prospective study, participants were assigned to cohorts based on the clinical history participants reported in a screening survey and a study questionnaire. Recovered participants in ImmuneRACE Cohort 3 were defined as having two consecutive negative NP/OP PCR tests, clearance from a healthcare professional, or resolution of symptoms. In the prospective study, mobile phlebotomists collected whole blood, serum and a nasopharyngeal or oropharyngeal swab from each participant. Over a roughly two-month period, participants in the prospective study had the option of providing additional blood draws and questionnaires. Before DNA extraction, blood samples from the prospective study were shipped at room temperature or frozen. The CDR1 and CDR2 encoded by the germline V gene (reference sequence) are GTSNPN and SVGIG. The junction shows trimming of 3 bases on V and 6 bases on J, and the gene matches do not reach 8 bases of it. Taken from cysteine to phenylalanine, the CDR3 has 14 residues. Only CDR3 DNA is held: 42 bases, read in frame from base 1.

In regard to this clone: Its cognate antigen has yet to be identified. Base qualities are not at hand, and no much larger clone is one base apart.

TCRbeta CDR3 regions were amplified from genomic DNA using the immunoSEQ Assay, a bias-controlled multiplex PCR. For the original study's pipeline: Within the assay, amplification of reference gene primers was used to estimate how many nucleated cells each sample contained. Sequence reads were collapsed and filtered to measure the absolute abundance of every unique TCRbeta CDR3 rearrangement. Productive Simpson clonality was computed per sample as the square root of Simpson's diversity index over productive rearrangements. Here the immuneACCESS table is served through TCRdb, limited to in-frame sequences with V and J called. Missing clones are a known gap in these copies; in checked studies unresolved V genes cover under half, and the rest lacks a known reason. From that table come the V and J calls and clone size; the DNA was used to work out D and trimming. This sample lists 150,000 to 200,000 clones; 88% were detected once. The ten largest make up roughly 9% of the sample.

The source is a woman aged 18-29 years who had recovered from COVID-19. The sample taken for sequencing was PBMCs or T cells enriched from blood (not recorded which). The chain is made from TRBV30 and TRBJ1-1, with TRBD1 identical over 9 junction bases. The CDR3 region has the sequence CAWRGQGARAEAFF. Here is the DNA: TGTGCCTGGAGGGGACAGGGAGCTCGCGCTGAAGCTTTCTTT.